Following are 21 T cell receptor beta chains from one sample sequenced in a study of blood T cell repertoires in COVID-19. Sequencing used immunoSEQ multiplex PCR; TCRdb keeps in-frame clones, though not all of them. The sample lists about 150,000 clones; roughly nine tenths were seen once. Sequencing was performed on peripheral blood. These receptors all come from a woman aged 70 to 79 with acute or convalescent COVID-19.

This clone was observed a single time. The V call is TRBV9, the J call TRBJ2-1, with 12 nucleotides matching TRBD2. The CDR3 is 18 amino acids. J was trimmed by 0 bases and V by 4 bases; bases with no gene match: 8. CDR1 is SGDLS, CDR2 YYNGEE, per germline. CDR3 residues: CASSPGLAGTSSYNEQFF. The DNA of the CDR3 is TGTGCCAGCAGCCCAGGACTAGCGGGGACGAGCTCCTACAATGAGCAGTTCTTC.

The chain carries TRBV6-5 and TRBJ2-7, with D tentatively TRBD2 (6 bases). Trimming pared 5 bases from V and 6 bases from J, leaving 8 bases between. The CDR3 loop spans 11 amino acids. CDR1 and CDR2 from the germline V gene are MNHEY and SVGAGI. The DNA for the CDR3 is TGTGCCAGCAGTCCCGGGGGCGAGCAGTACTTC. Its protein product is CASSPGGEQYF.

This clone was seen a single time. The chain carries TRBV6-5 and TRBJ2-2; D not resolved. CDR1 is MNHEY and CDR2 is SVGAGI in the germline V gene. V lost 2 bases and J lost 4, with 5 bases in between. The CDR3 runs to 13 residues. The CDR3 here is CASSYHSTGELFF. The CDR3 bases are TGTGCCAGCAGTTACCACTCCACCGGGGAGCTGTTTTTT.

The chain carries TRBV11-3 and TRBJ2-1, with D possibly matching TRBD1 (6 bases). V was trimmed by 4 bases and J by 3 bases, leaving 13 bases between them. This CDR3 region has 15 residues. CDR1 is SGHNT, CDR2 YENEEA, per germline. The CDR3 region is CASSSGQTLYNEQFF. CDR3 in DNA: TGTGCCAGCAGCTCAGGACAGACTCTCTACAATGAGCAGTTCTTC.

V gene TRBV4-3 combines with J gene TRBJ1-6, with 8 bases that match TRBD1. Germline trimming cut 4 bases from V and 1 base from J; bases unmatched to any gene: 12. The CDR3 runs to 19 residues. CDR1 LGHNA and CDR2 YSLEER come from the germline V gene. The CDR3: CASSLHYRGRTSYNSPLHF. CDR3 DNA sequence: TGCGCCAGCAGCCTTCACTACAGGGGGAGGACGTCCTATAATTCACCCCTCCACTTT.

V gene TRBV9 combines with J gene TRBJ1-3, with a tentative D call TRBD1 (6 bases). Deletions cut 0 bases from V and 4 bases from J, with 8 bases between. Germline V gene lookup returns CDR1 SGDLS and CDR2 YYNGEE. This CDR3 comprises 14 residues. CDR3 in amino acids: CASSVGQDGNTIYF. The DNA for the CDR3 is TGTGCCAGCAGCGTAGGACAGGACGGAAACACCATATATTTT.

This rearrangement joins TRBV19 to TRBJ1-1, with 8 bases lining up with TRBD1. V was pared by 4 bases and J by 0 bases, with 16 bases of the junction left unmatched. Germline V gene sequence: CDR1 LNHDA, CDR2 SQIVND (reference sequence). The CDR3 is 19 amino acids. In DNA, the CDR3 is TGTGCCAGTAGTACTATGGACAGGGCCCAATTCCTGATGAACACTGAAGCTTTCTTT. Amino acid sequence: CASSTMDRAQFLMNTEAFF.

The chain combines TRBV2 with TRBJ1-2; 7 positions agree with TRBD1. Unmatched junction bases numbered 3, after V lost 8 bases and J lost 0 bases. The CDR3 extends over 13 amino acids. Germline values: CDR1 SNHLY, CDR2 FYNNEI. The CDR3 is CASQDRANYGYTF. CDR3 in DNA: TGTGCCAGCCAAGACAGGGCTAACTATGGCTACACCTTC.

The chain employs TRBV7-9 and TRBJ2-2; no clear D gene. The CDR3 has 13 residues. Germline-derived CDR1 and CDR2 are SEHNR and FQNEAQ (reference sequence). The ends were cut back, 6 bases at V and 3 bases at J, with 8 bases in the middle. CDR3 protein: CASSTRDTGELFF. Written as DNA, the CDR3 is TGTGCCAGCAGTACACGGGACACCGGGGAGCTGTTTTTT. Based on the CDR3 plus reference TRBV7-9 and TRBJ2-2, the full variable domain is DTGVSQNPRHKITKRGQNVTFRCDPISEHNRLYWYRQTLGQGPEFLTYFQNEAQLEKSRLLSDRFSAERPKGSFSTLEIQRTEQGDSAMYLCASSTRDTGELFFGEGSRLTVL.

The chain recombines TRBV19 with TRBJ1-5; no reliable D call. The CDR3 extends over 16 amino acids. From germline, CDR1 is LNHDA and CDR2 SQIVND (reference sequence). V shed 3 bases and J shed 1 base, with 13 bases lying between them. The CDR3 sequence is CASSIFVVASNQPQHF. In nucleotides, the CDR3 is TGTGCCAGTAGTATTTTTGTTGTGGCAAGCAATCAGCCCCAGCATTTT.

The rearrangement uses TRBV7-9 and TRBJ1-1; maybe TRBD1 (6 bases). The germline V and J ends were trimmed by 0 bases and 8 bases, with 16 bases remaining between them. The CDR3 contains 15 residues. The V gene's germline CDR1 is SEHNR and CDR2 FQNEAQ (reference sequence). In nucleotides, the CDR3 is TGTGCCAGCAGCTTAGCAGTGGGGGGGACATTAGAAGCTTTCTTT. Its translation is CASSLAVGGTLEAFF.

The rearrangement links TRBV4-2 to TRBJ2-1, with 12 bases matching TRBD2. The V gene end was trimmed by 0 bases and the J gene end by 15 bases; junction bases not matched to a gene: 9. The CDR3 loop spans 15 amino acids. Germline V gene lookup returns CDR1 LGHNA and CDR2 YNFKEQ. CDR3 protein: CASSQDPLPSGGAFF. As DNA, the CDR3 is TGTGCCAGCAGCCAAGACCCCCTCCCTAGCGGGGGGGCGTTCTTC.

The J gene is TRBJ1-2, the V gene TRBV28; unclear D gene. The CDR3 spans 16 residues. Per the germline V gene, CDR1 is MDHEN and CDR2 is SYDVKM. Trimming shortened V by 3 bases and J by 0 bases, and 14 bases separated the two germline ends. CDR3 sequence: CASSLASRGANYGYTF. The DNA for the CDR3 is TGTGCCAGCAGTTTGGCCTCCCGGGGAGCTAACTATGGCTACACCTTC.

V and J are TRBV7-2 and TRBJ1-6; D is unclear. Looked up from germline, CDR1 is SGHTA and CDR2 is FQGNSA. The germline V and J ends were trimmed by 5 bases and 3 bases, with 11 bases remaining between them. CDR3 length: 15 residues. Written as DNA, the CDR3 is TGTGCCAGCAGCGGTTCAGGTTTCTATAATTCACCCCTCCACTTT. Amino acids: CASSGSGFYNSPLHF.

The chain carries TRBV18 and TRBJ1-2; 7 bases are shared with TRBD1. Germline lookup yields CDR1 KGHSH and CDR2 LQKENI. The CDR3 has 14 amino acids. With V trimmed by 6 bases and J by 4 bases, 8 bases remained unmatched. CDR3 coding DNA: TGTGCCAGCTCGCCTACAGGGGAGATCTATGGCTACACCTTC. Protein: CASSPTGEIYGYTF.

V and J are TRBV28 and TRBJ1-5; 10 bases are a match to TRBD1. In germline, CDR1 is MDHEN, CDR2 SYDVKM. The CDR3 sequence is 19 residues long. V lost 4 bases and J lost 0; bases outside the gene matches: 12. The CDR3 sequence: CASSSTGTGVLNSNQPQHF. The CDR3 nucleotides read TGTGCCAGCAGTTCGACCGGGACAGGGGTTCTGAATAGCAATCAGCCCCAGCATTTT. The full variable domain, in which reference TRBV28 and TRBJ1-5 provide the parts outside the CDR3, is DVKVTQSSRYLVKRTGEKVFLECVQDMDHENMFWYRQDPGLGLRLIYFSYDVKMKEKGDIPEGYSVSREKKERFSLILESASTNQTSMYLCASSSTGTGVLNSNQPQHFGDGTRLSIL.

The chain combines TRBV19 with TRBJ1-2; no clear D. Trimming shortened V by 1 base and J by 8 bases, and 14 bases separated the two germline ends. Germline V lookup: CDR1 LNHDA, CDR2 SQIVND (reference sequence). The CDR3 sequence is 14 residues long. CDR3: CASSIGRPPLGYTF. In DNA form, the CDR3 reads TGTGCCAGTAGTATAGGCAGGCCACCACTGGGCTACACCTTC.

CDR3 DNA sequence: TGTGCCAGCAGCGTACCGGGACAGGGTATTGAAAAACTGTTTTTT. Translated: CASSVPGQGIEKLFF. This rearrangement joins TRBV5-5 to TRBJ1-4; 9 bases line up with TRBD1. This CDR3 region has 15 residues. Germline V gene data show CDR1 as SGHKS and CDR2 as YYEKEE (reference sequence). V was pared by 4 bases and J by 7 bases, with 8 bases of the junction left unmatched.

The CDR3 bases are TGTGCCAGTAGTAATAAGAGGCCCCTATCCCCGAACACCGGGGAGCTGTTTTTT. Translating gives CASSNKRPLSPNTGELFF. This chain links TRBV19 with TRBJ2-2; no clear D gene. CDR1 and CDR2 from the germline V gene are LNHDA and SQIVND (reference sequence). Trimming shortened V by 4 bases and J by 0 bases, and 18 bases separated the two germline ends. The CDR3 covers 18 residues.

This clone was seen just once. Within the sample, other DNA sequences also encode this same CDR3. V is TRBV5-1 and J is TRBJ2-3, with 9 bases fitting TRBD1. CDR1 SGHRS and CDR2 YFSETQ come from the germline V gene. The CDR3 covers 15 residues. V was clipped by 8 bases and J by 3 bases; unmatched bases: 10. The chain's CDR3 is CASSPGQGRTDTQYF. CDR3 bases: TGCGCCAGTTCTCCCGGACAGGGGAGGACAGATACGCAGTATTTT. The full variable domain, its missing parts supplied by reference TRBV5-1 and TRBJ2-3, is KAGVTQTPRYLIKTRGQQVTLSCSPISGHRSVSWYQQTPGQGLQFLFEYFSETQRNKGNFPGRFSGRQFSNSRSEMNVSTLELGDSALYLCASSPGQGRTDTQYFGPGTRLTVL.

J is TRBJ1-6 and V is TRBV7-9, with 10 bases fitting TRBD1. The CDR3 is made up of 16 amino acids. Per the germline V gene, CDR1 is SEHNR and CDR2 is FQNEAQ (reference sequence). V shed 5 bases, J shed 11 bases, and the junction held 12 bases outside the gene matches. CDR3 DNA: TGTGCCAGCAGCCCACCCCCCGGACAGGGGGAAGCACCCCTCCACTTT. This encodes CASSPPPGQGEAPLHF.